This T cell receptor (beta chain) was obtained from a study of OX40 agonist ivuxolimab in advanced cancers. Study in general: The patients received ivuxolimab by intravenous route every 2 weeks at 0.01 to 10 mg/kg. Study-wide results and caveats: Which antigen the expanded peripheral T cells recognized is unknown. Among patients with partial responses at 0.1-3.0 mg/kg, clonal expansion was among the lowest. The average count of expanded clones was higher among CD8+ T cells than among CD4+.

V was clipped by 4 bases and J by 1 base, with 4 bases between them. CDR1 is MGHRA and CDR2 is YSYEKL in the germline V gene. This CDR3 spans 12 amino acids. The data were produced by immunoSEQ multiplex PCR, yet TCRdb's version contains in-frame clones alone and is incomplete. The sample lists some 45,000 clones, around 83% occurring once. As concerns this clone: The antigen remains unidentified.

The chain uses TRBV4-1 and TRBJ2-5; no clear D gene. The TCR sequence derives from an adult with an advanced solid tumor such as melanoma, head and neck, liver or kidney cancer. The sample consisted of CD4+ or CD8+ T cells sorted from blood, taken in a trial of the OX40 agonist ivuxolimab. The CDR3 reads CASSPSQETQYF. The CDR3 DNA follows: TGCGCCAGCAGCCCGTCCCAAGAGACCCAGTACTTC.